The entry that follows covers one T cell receptor (beta chain) sequence. Its binding antigen is unknown. Per-base qualities were not stored, and no clone one base away is much larger. This same CDR3 is encoded by further DNA sequences in the sample. This entry comes from a study of blood T cell repertoires in COVID-19 (dated by TCRdb to about 2020). Regarding the research as a whole: Samples covering the acute and convalescent phases of COVID-19 were provided by collaborators in the United States, Italy and Spain. Where HLA class I and class II types were available, the types were taken from metadata supplied by the sample provider, not from assay-based typing. A de-identified subject ID, COVID-19 status, age in years and sex were almost always included in the sample metadata. Subjects who had been exposed to COVID-19, were actively infected with it, or had recovered from it provided the deeply sampled blood TCRbeta repertoires that made up the dataset. The prospective study material was composed of cDNA or gDNA derived from T cells, B-cell-depleted T cells, or PBMCs. The samples were drawn from the first 160 participants of the ongoing ImmuneRACE study and from some 1,300 subjects provided by 6 global collaborators. The repertoires were released in a freely available public database meant as a resource for research on the immune response to SARS-CoV-2.

The immunoSEQ Assay, a bias-controlled multiplex PCR, was used to amplify TCRbeta CDR3 regions from genomic DNA. Turning to the authors' computational methods: Within the assay, amplification of reference gene primers was used to estimate how many nucleated cells each sample contained. Sequence reads were collapsed and filtered to measure the absolute abundance of every unique TCRbeta CDR3 rearrangement. For each sample, productive Simpson clonality was calculated by taking the square root of Simpson's diversity index across productive rearrangements. The table comes from immuneACCESS by way of TCRdb, which keeps in-frame sequences with V and J called. Part of the clones is missing from these tables; in studies checked, under half for an unresolved V gene and the rest for unknown reasons. V, J and clone size derive from that table, while D and trimming were established from the DNA sequence. This sample holds roughly 100,000 clones; approximately 88% were observed only once. The top ten clonotypes cover 26% of the sample.

From the cysteine through the phenylalanine, the CDR3 covers 14 amino acids. The retained sequence is limited to the CDR3, 42 bases, with the frame set at the first base. According to the germline V gene, CDR1 reads KGHSH and CDR2 reads LQKENI. V is pared back by 2 bases and J by 0 bases, with 6 bases lying between the germline termini. Each collaborating institution followed its own protocols to collect whole blood in K2EDTA tubes. For TCRbeta analysis, collaborators shipped samples as frozen whole blood, isolated PBMCs, or DNA extracted from either of those sample types. Here is what the overall study found, with its caveats: Clinical and demographic metadata were provided uncurated, with the amount varying by source and participant.

The receptor comes from a man aged 60 to 75 with acute or convalescent COVID-19. The chain is encoded by TRBV18 joined to TRBJ2-3; the D gene is possibly TRBD2, with 5 bases matching. Sequencing input: peripheral blood. This receptor carries the CDR3 CASSPTRSTDTQYF. The nucleotides read TGTGCCAGCTCACCAACTAGAAGCACAGATACGCAGTATTTT. The CDR3 plus the reference TRBV18 and TRBJ2-3 genes for the other parts give the full variable domain: NAGVMQNPRHLVRRRGQEARLRCSPMKGHSHVYWYRQLPEEGLKFMVYLQKENIIDESGMPKERFSAEFPKEGPSILRIQQVVRGDSAAYFCASSPTRSTDTQYFGPGTRLTVL.